This T cell receptor beta chain was identified in a study of T cell changes during pregnancy in multiple sclerosis. Sequencing used immunoSEQ multiplex PCR; TCRdb keeps in-frame clones, though not all of them. The sample yields under 80,000 clones, 85% to 95% seen once. CDR3 length equals 14 residues. With 3 bases clipped from V and 6 bases from J, the junction kept 8 bases outside the gene matches. The germline CDR1 and CDR2 sequences are GTSNPN and SVGIG (reference sequence). This clone has more than one count but fewer than ten. This receptor was identified in a female donor with multiple sclerosis, enrolled in a pregnancy study. V is TRBV30 and J is TRBJ1-3; TRBD1 aligns across 7 bases. Sample: CD4+ T cells from peripheral blood mononuclear cells, taken in the second trimester of pregnancy. This chain's CDR3 is CAWREGQIQNTIYF. The CDR3 nucleotides read TGTGCCTGGAGGGAGGGACAGATCCAAAACACCATATATTTT.